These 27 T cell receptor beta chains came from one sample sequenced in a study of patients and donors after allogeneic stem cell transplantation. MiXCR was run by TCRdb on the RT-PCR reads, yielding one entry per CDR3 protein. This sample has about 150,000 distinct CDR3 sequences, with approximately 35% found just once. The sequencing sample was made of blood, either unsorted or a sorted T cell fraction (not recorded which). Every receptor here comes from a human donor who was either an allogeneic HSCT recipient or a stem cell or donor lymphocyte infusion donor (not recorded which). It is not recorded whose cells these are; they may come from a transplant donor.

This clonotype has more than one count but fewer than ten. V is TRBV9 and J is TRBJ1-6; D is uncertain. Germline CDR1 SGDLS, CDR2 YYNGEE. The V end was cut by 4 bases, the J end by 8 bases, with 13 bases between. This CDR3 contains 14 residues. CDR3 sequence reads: CASSPGLLHSPLHF. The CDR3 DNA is TGTGCCAGCAGCCCCGGACTCTTACATTCACCCCTCCACTTT.

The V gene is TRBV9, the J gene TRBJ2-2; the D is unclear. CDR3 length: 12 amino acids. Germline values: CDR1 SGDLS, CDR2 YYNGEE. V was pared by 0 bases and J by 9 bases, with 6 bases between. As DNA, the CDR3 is TGTGCCAGCAGCGTAGTGTCCCGGGAGCTGTTTTTT. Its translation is CASSVVSRELFF.

The CDR3 coding sequence is TGTGCCAGCAGCCCCCCACTAGTGGACAGGGAGAAAAACATTCAGTACTTC. Translated: CASSPPLVDREKNIQYF. The gene calls are TRBV7-9 and TRBJ2-4; TRBD1 matches at 8 bases. Germline CDR1 SEHNR, CDR2 FQNEAQ (reference sequence). This CDR3 is built from 17 residues. V was pared by 5 bases and J by 4 bases, with 13 bases of the junction left unmatched.

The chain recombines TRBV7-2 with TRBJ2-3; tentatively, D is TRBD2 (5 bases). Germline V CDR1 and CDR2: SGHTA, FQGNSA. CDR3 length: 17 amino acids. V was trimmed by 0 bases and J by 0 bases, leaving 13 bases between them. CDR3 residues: CASSLAWLASSTDTQYF. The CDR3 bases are TGTGCCAGCAGCTTAGCTTGGCTAGCCTCGAGCACAGATACGCAGTATTTT.

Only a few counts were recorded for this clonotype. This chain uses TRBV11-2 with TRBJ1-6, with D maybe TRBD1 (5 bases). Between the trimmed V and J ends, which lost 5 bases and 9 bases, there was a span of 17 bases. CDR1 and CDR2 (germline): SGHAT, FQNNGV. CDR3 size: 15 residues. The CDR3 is CASSTIGGRGSPLHF. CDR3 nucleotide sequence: TGTGCCAGCAGCACGATCGGGGGTAGGGGTTCACCCCTCCACTTT.

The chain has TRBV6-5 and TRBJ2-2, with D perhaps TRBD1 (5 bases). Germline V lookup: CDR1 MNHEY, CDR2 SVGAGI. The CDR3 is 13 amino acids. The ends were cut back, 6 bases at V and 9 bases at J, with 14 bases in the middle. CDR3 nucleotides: TGTGCCAGCAGCCCGGCCGTGGGGCGGGAGCTGTTTTTT. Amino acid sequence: CASSPAVGRELFF.

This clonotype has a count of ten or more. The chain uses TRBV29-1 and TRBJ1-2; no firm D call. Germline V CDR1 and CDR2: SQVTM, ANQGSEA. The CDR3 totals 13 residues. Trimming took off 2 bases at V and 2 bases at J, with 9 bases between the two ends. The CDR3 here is CSVERQVNYGYTF. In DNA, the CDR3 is TGCAGCGTTGAACGGCAGGTCAACTATGGCTACACCTTC.

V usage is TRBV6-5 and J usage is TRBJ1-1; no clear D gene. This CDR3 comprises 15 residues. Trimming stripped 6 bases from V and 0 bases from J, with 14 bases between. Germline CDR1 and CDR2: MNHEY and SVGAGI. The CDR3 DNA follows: TGTGCCAGCAGCCGGCCGAAGGGCCTGAACACTGAAGCTTTCTTT. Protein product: CASSRPKGLNTEAFF.

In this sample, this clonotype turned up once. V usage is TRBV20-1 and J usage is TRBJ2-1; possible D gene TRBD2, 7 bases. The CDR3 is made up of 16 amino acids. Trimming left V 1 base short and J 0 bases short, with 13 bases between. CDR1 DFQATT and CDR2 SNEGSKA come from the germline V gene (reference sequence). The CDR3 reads CSARAGGASSYNEQFF. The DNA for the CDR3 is TGCAGTGCTAGAGCTGGGGGGGCAAGCTCCTACAATGAGCAGTTCTTC.

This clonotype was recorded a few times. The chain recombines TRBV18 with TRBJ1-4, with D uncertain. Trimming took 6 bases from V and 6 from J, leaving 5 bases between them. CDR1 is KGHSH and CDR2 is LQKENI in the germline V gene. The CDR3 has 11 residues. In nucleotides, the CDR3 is TGTGCCAGCTCCCCGCATGAAAAACTGTTTTTT. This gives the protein CASSPHEKLFF. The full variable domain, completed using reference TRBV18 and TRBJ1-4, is NAGVMQNPRHLVRRRGQEARLRCSPMKGHSHVYWYRQLPEEGLKFMVYLQKENIIDESGMPKERFSAEFPKEGPSILRIQQVVRGDSAAYFCASSPHEKLFFGSGTQLSVL.

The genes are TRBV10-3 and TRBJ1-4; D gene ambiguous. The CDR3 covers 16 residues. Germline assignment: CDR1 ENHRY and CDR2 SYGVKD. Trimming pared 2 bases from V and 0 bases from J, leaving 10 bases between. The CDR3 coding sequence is TGTGCCATCAGTGAGCCCACGGGAGCAACTAATGAAAAACTGTTTTTT. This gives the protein CAISEPTGATNEKLFF.

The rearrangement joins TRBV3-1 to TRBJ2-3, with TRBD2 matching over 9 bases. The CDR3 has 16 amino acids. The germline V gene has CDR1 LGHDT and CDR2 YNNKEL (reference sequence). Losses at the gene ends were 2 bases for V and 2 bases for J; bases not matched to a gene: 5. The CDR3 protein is CASSQSGGTYTDTQYF. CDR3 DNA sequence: TGTGCCAGCAGCCAAAGCGGGGGGACTTACACAGATACGCAGTATTTT.

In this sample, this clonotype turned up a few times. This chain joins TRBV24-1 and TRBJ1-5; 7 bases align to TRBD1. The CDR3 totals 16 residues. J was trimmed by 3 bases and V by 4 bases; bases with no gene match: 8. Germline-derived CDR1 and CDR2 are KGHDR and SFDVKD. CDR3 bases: TGTGCCACCAGTGACCCGGTACAGGGGCCCAATCAGCCCCAGCATTTT. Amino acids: CATSDPVQGPNQPQHF.

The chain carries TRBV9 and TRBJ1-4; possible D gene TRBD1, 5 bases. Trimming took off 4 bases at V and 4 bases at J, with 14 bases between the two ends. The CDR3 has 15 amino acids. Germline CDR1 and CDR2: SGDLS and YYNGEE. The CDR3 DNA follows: TGTGCCAGCAGCAACAGCAGGGATCTTAATGAAAAACTGTTTTTT. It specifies CASSNSRDLNEKLFF.

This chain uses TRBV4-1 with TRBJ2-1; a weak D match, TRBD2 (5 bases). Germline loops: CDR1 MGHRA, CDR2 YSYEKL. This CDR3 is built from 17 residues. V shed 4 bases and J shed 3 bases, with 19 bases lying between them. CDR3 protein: CASSLERGPSNYNEQFF. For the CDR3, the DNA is TGCGCCAGCAGCCTGGAGCGAGGGCCCTCGAACTACAATGAGCAGTTCTTC.

The CDR3 is CSALAIRGIQPQHF. In nucleotides, the CDR3 is TGCAGTGCTCTCGCAATCCGGGGTATCCAGCCCCAGCATTTT. V gene TRBV20-1 combines with J gene TRBJ1-5; D ambiguous. V was pared by 5 bases and J by 7 bases, with 18 bases between. The CDR3 has 14 residues. Germline V lookup: CDR1 DFQATT, CDR2 SNEGSKA (reference sequence).

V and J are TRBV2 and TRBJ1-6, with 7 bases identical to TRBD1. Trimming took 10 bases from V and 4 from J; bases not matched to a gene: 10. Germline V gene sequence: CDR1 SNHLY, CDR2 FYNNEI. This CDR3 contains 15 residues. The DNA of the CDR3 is TGTGCCACCAAGCCCGGACAGGCGTATAATTCACCCCTCCACTTT. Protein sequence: CATKPGQAYNSPLHF. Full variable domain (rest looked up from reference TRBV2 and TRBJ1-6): EPEVTQTPSHQVTQMGQEVILRCVPISNHLYFYWYRQILGQKVEFLVSFYNNEISEKSEIFDDQFSVERPDGSNFTLKIRSTKLEDSAMYFCATKPGQAYNSPLHFGNGTRLTVT.

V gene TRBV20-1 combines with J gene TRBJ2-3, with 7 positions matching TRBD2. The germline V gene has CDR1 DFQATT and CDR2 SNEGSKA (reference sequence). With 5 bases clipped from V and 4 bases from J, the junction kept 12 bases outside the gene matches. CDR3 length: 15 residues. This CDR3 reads CSAHSWGGTPDTQYF. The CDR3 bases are TGCAGTGCTCACTCCTGGGGGGGGACCCCAGATACGCAGTATTTT.

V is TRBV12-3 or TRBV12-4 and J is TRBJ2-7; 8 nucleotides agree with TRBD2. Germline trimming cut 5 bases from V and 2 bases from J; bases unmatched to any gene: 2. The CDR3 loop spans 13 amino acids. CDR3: CASSPGGTYEQYF. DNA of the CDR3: TGTGCCAGCAGTCCGGGGGGGACCTACGAGCAGTACTTC.

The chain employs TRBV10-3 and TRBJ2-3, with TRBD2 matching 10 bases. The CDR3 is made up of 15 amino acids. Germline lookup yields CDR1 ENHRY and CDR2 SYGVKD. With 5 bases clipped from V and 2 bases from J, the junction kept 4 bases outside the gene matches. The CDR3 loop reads CAISPAGGITDTQYF. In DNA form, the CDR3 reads TGTGCCATCAGTCCAGCGGGAGGGATCACAGATACGCAGTATTTT.

The CDR3 DNA reads TGTGCCAGCAGTGCACCCCGGACAGGGGGGACCGGGGAGCTGTTTTTT. This translates into CASSAPRTGGTGELFF. The chain recombines TRBV28 with TRBJ2-2; 10 bases match TRBD1. Trimming removed 5 bases from V and 5 bases from J; junction bases left unmatched: 8. The CDR3 has 16 residues. Germline CDR1 MDHEN, CDR2 SYDVKM.

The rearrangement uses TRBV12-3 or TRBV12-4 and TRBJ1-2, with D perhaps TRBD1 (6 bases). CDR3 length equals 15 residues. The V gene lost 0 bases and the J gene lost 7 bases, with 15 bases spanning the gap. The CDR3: CASSLAAGVIPGYTF. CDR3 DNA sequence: TGTGCCAGCAGTTTAGCAGCAGGGGTCATCCCTGGCTACACCTTC.

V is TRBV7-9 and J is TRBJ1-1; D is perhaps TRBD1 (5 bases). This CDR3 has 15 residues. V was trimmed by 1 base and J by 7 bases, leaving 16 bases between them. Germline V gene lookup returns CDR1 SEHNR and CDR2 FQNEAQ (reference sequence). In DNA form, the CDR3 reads TGTGCCAGCAGCTTAGTCCCAGGGAATGTTGGTGAAGCTTTCTTT. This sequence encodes CASSLVPGNVGEAFF. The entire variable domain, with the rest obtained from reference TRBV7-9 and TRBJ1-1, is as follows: DTGVSQNPRHKITKRGQNVTFRCDPISEHNRLYWYRQTLGQGPEFLTYFQNEAQLEKSRLLSDRFSAERPKGSFSTLEIQRTEQGDSAMYLCASSLVPGNVGEAFFGQGTRLTVV.

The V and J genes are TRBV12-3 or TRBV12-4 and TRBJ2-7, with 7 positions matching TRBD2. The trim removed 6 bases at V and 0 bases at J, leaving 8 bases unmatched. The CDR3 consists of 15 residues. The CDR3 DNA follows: TGTGCCAGCAGACAGACAGCGGGGAGCTCCTACGAGCAGTACTTC. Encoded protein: CASRQTAGSSYEQYF.

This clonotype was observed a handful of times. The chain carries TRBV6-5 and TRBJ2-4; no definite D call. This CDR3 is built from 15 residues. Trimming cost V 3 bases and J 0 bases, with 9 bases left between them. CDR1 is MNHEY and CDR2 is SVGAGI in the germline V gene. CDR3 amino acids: CASSYLPVAKNIQYF. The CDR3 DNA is TGTGCCAGCAGTTATCTCCCTGTAGCCAAAAACATTCAGTACTTC.

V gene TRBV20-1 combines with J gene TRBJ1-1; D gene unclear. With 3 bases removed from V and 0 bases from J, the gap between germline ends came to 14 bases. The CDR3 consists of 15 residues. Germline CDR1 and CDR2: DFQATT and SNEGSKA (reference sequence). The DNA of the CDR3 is TGCAGTGCTAGGCGGCAGACACTGATGAACACTGAAGCTTTCTTT. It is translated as CSARRQTLMNTEAFF.

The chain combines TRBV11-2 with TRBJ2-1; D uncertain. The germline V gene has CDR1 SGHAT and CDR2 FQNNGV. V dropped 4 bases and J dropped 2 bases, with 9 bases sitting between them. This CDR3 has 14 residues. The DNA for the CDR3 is TGTGCCAGCAGCTCCTGGACGACCTACAATGAGCAGTTCTTC. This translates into CASSSWTTYNEQFF.